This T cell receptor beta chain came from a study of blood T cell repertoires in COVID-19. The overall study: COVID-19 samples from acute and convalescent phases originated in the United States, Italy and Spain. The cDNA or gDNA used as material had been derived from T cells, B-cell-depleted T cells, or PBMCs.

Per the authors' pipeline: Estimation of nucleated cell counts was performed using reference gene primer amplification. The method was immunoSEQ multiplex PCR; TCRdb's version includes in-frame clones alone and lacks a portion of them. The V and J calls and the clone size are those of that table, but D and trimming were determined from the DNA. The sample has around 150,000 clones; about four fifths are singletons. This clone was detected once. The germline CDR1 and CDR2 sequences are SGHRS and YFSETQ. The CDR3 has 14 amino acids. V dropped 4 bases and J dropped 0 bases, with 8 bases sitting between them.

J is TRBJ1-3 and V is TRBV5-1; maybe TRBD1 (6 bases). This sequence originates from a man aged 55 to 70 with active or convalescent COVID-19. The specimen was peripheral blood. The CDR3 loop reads CASSVDSSGNTIYF. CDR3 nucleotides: TGCGCCAGCAGCGTGGACAGCTCTGGAAACACCATATATTTT.